These 22 T cell receptor beta chains were all obtained from the same sample, sequenced in a study of blood T cell repertoires in COVID-19. Method: immunoSEQ multiplex PCR; TCRdb's copy keeps in-frame clones and lacks some. The sample gives about 140,000 clones, over 80% of which show up once; around 1.4% is in the top ten. Sequenced: peripheral blood. Receptor source: a human donor in a cohort sampled during active COVID-19.

This chain uses TRBV15 with TRBJ1-4; 12 nucleotides line up with TRBD1. With 1 base clipped from V and 8 bases from J, the junction kept 2 bases outside the gene matches. The CDR3 runs 15 residues. The germline V gene has CDR1 LNHNV and CDR2 YYDKDF (reference sequence). The CDR3 region has the DNA TGTGCCACCAGCAGAGCTGGGACAGGGGGCGAAAAACTGTTTTTT. Translation: CATSRAGTGGEKLFF.

This clone was detected only a few times. The V and J genes are TRBV9 and TRBJ1-1; D may be TRBD1 (5 bases). This CDR3 contains 13 residues. Trimming took off 3 bases at V and 5 bases at J, with 11 bases between the two ends. Germline V gene lookup returns CDR1 SGDLS and CDR2 YYNGEE. For the CDR3, the DNA is TGTGCCAGCAGCGGAGCTTGGACAACTGAAGCTTTCTTT. It encodes CASSGAWTTEAFF.

The chain employs TRBV28 and TRBJ1-1; 7 nucleotides match TRBD1. Germline V lookup: CDR1 MDHEN, CDR2 SYDVKM. CDR3 length: 16 amino acids. Unmatched junction bases numbered 14, after V lost 6 bases and J lost 4 bases. DNA of the CDR3: TGTGCCAGCAGAACAGAAGACAGGGTCAGAACCACTGAAGCTTTCTTT. It translates to CASRTEDRVRTTEAFF.

This chain links TRBV19 with TRBJ2-1, with 11 bases identical to TRBD2. Germline CDR1 is LNHDA and CDR2 is SQIVND (reference sequence). V trimming: 5 bases; J trimming: 0 bases; junction bases outside the gene matches: 12. The CDR3 is 19 residues long. Here the CDR3 reads CASSLSGLAGPDSYNEQFF. The DNA of the CDR3 is TGTGCCAGTAGTCTAAGCGGACTAGCGGGTCCCGACTCCTACAATGAGCAGTTCTTC. Full variable domain (remainder filled in from reference TRBV19 and TRBJ2-1): DGGITQSPKYLFRKEGQNVTLSCEQNLNHDAMYWYRQDPGQGLRLIYYSQIVNDFQKGDIAEGYSVSREKKESFPLTVTSAQKNPTAFYLCASSLSGLAGPDSYNEQFFGPGTRLTVL.

V gene TRBV6-1 combines with J gene TRBJ2-7, with 14 bases lining up with TRBD2. CDR3 length: 15 residues. From germline, CDR1 is MNHNS and CDR2 SASEGT. V was pared by 3 bases and J by 2 bases, with 0 bases of the junction left unmatched. Here the CDR3 DNA reads TGTGCCAGCAGTGAGGGACTAGCGGGAGCCTACGAGCAGTACTTC. Translation: CASSEGLAGAYEQYF.

This rearrangement joins TRBV3-1 (or the pseudogene TRBV3-2) to TRBJ2-3; D call uncertain. V was pared by 2 bases and J by 3 bases, with 15 bases between. Germline loops: CDR1 LGHDT, CDR2 YNNKEL (reference sequence). The CDR3 consists of 16 residues. Written as DNA, the CDR3 is TGTGCCAGCAGCCAACCAATCGGCGGTGGGACAGATACGCAGTATTTT. Amino acid sequence: CASSQPIGGGTDTQYF.

The sample holds a few counts of this clone. The chain uses TRBV9 and TRBJ1-1; 7 positions agree with TRBD1. Germline values: CDR1 SGDLS, CDR2 YYNGEE. The V segment lost 3 bases and the J segment 4 bases; nucleotides outside the gene matches: 3. This CDR3 has 13 amino acids. CDR3 DNA: TGTGCCAGCAGCGAGGGGGCGCTCACTGAAGCTTTCTTT. Translated: CASSEGALTEAFF.

For this clone: Other DNA sequences in this specimen translate into the identical CDR3. V and J are TRBV15 and TRBJ2-7, with 11 positions matching TRBD1. CDR3 length: 14 residues. Germline loops: CDR1 LNHNV, CDR2 YYDKDF (reference sequence). V shed 0 bases and J 6 bases; nucleotides not matched to a gene: 1. The CDR3 DNA sequence: TGTGCCACCAGCAGAGAGGGGACAGGGGGCGAGCAGTACTTC. This sequence encodes CATSREGTGGEQYF.

The rearrangement uses TRBV6-5 and TRBJ1-5; D remains unclear. Germline V gene data show CDR1 as MNHEY and CDR2 as SVGAGI. The germline V and J ends were trimmed by 0 bases and 5 bases, with 14 bases remaining between them. The CDR3 runs to 16 residues. CDR3 residues: CASSYSNSQNHQPQHF. The CDR3, as DNA: TGTGCCAGCAGTTACTCGAATTCACAGAACCATCAGCCCCAGCATTTT.

This clone was observed once. The chain carries TRBV18 and TRBJ2-3; 7 nucleotides match TRBD1. The CDR3 has 14 amino acids. The V and J ends lost 3 bases and 8 bases, in that order; junction bases with no gene match: 8. Germline V gives CDR1 KGHSH, CDR2 LQKENI. The CDR3 bases are TGTGCCAGCTCACCTTCGACAGGGCTTAGTACGCAGTATTTT. Residues: CASSPSTGLSTQYF.

The rearrangement uses TRBV19 and TRBJ2-3; TRBD2 matches 12 bases. From germline, CDR1 is LNHDA and CDR2 SQIVND (reference sequence). CDR3 length: 21 residues. Losses at the gene ends were 2 bases for V and 3 bases for J; bases not matched to a gene: 18. The DNA for the CDR3 is TGTGCCAGTAGTATAAGGTGGCGTGGCCTAGCGGGAGGGCCCGGAACAGATACGCAGTATTTT. Its protein is CASSIRWRGLAGGPGTDTQYF. The whole variable domain, remainder taken from reference TRBV19 and TRBJ2-3, is DGGITQSPKYLFRKEGQNVTLSCEQNLNHDAMYWYRQDPGQGLRLIYYSQIVNDFQKGDIAEGYSVSREKKESFPLTVTSAQKNPTAFYLCASSIRWRGLAGGPGTDTQYFGPGTRLTVL.

This clone was seen more than once but under ten times. V usage is TRBV29-1 and J usage is TRBJ2-7; D perhaps matches TRBD1 (5 bases). Trimming left V 6 bases short and J 2 bases short, with 11 bases between. Per germline, CDR1 SQVTM and CDR2 ANQGSEA. This CDR3 comprises 12 residues. The CDR3 loop reads CSVKTVAYEQYF. The DNA for the CDR3 is TGCAGCGTAAAGACAGTCGCCTACGAGCAGTACTTC.

The rearrangement uses TRBV21-1 and TRBJ2-7; no check of the table's D call, TRBD1, against the DNA was made. TRBV21-1 is marked as a pseudogene. The CDR3 extends over 13 amino acids. The CDR3 is CASTVDRVEEQYF. For the CDR3, the DNA is TGTGCCAGCACCGTGGACAGGGTTGAAGAGCAGTACTTC.

The J gene is TRBJ2-7, the V gene TRBV19; perhaps TRBD1 as D (6 bases). The CDR3 loop spans 14 amino acids. V was pared by 2 bases and J by 2 bases, with 10 bases between. The germline gives CDR1 LNHDA, CDR2 SQIVND (reference sequence). The CDR3 is CASSISGGPYEQYF. The CDR3 DNA sequence: TGTGCCAGTAGTATAAGTGGGGGCCCCTACGAGCAGTACTTC.

The count of this clone is one. J is TRBJ1-5 and V is TRBV19; no definite D call. This CDR3 comprises 17 residues. The V end was cut by 6 bases, the J end by 0 bases, with 18 bases between. Germline V gene sequence: CDR1 LNHDA, CDR2 SQIVND (reference sequence). The CDR3 protein is CASRNITTPYSNQPQHF. The CDR3 DNA reads as TGTGCCAGTAGGAATATCACCACTCCGTATAGCAATCAGCCCCAGCATTTT. Using reference TRBV19 and TRBJ1-5 for the parts outside the CDR3, the full variable domain is DGGITQSPKYLFRKEGQNVTLSCEQNLNHDAMYWYRQDPGQGLRLIYYSQIVNDFQKGDIAEGYSVSREKKESFPLTVTSAQKNPTAFYLCASRNITTPYSNQPQHFGDGTRLSIL.

The CDR3 reads CASSPRRRSSTDTQYF. The CDR3 region has the DNA TGTGCCAGCAGCCCCAGAAGGCGGTCTAGCACAGATACGCAGTATTTT. The V call is TRBV14, the J call TRBJ2-3; unclear D gene. The germline gives CDR1 SGHDN, CDR2 FVKESK. This CDR3 has 16 amino acids. V was trimmed by 4 bases and J by 0 bases, leaving 14 bases between them.

The rearrangement links TRBV19 to TRBJ1-5; TRBD1 agrees at 9 bases. Germline values: CDR1 LNHDA, CDR2 SQIVND (reference sequence). The trim removed 6 bases at V and 7 bases at J, leaving 4 bases unmatched. The CDR3 covers 13 residues. CDR3 protein: CASSGQGRQPQHF. The CDR3 nucleotides read TGTGCCAGTAGCGGACAGGGGAGACAGCCCCAGCATTTT.

The chain employs TRBV5-1 and TRBJ2-1, with no clear D. The CDR3 has 13 amino acids. Trimming took off 0 bases at V and 2 bases at J, with 3 bases between the two ends. Germline V gene data show CDR1 as SGHRS and CDR2 as YFSETQ. The CDR3 DNA follows: TGCGCCAGCAGCTTGGAGCCCTACAATGAGCAGTTCTTC. Translating it yields CASSLEPYNEQFF.

The CDR3, as DNA: TGTGCCACCAGTGATGTACAGGGGTTGAGGGAGACCCAGTACTTC. It yields the protein CATSDVQGLRETQYF. The V call is TRBV24-1, the J call TRBJ2-5; 7 positions match TRBD1. This CDR3 spans 15 amino acids. Germline loops: CDR1 KGHDR, CDR2 SFDVKD. V was pared by 3 bases and J by 5 bases, with 8 bases of the junction left unmatched.

CDR3 sequence (DNA): TGTGCCAGCAGTTCCCGGACAGGGTCCTCCTACGAGCAGTACTTC. This codes for CASSSRTGSSYEQYF. This chain uses TRBV6-5 with TRBJ2-7; 8 nucleotides align to TRBD1. Unmatched junction bases numbered 5, after V lost 4 bases and J lost 0 bases. This CDR3 contains 15 residues. CDR1 and CDR2 from the germline V gene are MNHEY and SVGAGI.

J is TRBJ2-7 and V is TRBV5-1; 7 nucleotides line up with TRBD1. Germline CDR1 reads SGHRS; CDR2 reads YFSETQ. V shed 5 bases and J 5 bases; nucleotides not matched to a gene: 10. The CDR3 spans 14 residues. CDR3 loop: CASSMTGNRNEQYF. DNA for the CDR3: TGCGCCAGCAGTATGACAGGGAATCGGAACGAGCAGTACTTC.

V gene TRBV11-3 combines with J gene TRBJ2-3; 9 positions agree with TRBD2. J was trimmed by 0 bases and V by 5 bases; bases with no gene match: 3. Germline loops: CDR1 SGHNT, CDR2 YENEEA. CDR3 size: 15 residues. The CDR3 DNA reads TGTGCCAGCAGCCGCGGGGGGGGAAGCACAGATACGCAGTATTTT. Its protein product is CASSRGGGSTDTQYF.